The 16 T cell receptor beta chains listed next were all sequenced from one sample in a study of shared clonotypes between healthy human individuals. Naive CD8 cells lacked CD45RO and underwent positive selection for CCR7, leaving out terminally differentiated effector memory CD45RA+ cells. Here immunoSEQ multiplex PCR was the method, and the copy in TCRdb shows in-frame clones only, minus some. The data contain 2 million to 2.5 million clones, around 96% of them singletons. The sequenced material came from naive CD8+ T cells sorted from blood. The source is a man in his late teens or twenties in good health.

A word on this clone: Other nucleotide sequences from this sample produce the same CDR3. The chain employs TRBV9 and TRBJ2-7; a weak D match, TRBD2 (6 bases). The CDR3 is 14 residues long. CDR1 is SGDLS, CDR2 YYNGEE, per germline. V was clipped by 0 bases and J by 2 bases, with 9 bases between them. The CDR3 region has the DNA TGTGCCAGCAGCGTAGCCGGCGGGACCTACGAGCAGTACTTC. It yields the protein CASSVAGGTYEQYF.

This clone showed up just a few times. The chain uses TRBV25-1 and TRBJ1-6; D remains ambiguous. CDR1 is MGHDK and CDR2 is SYGVNS in the germline V gene. The CDR3 is 15 residues long. The V gene lost 2 bases and the J gene lost 0 bases, with 5 bases spanning the gap. Written as DNA, the CDR3 is TGTGCCAGCAGTGAACCAAGCTCCTATAATTCACCCCTCCACTTT. This gives the protein CASSEPSSYNSPLHF. Full variable domain (remainder filled in from reference TRBV25-1 and TRBJ1-6): EADIYQTPRYLVIGTGKKITLECSQTMGHDKMYWYQQDPGMELHLIHYSYGVNSTEKGDLSSESTVSRIRTEHFPLTLESARPSHTSQYLCASSEPSSYNSPLHFGNGTRLTVT.

The rearrangement uses TRBV9 and TRBJ2-7; TRBD1 is a possible D gene (6 bases). V was clipped by 4 bases and J by 3 bases, with 14 bases between them. Germline V gene sequence: CDR1 SGDLS, CDR2 YYNGEE. CDR3 size: 14 residues. The CDR3 DNA follows: TGTGCCAGCAGCCCGTGGACAGTAGGCTACGAGCAGTACTTC. It specifies CASSPWTVGYEQYF. Together with reference TRBV9 and TRBJ2-7, the CDR3 gives the full variable domain: DSGVTQTPKHLITATGQRVTLRCSPRSGDLSVYWYQQSLDQGLQFLIQYYNGEERAKGNILERFSAQQFPDLHSELNLSSLELGDSALYFCASSPWTVGYEQYFGPGTRLTVT.

V gene TRBV9 combines with J gene TRBJ1-2, with D possibly being TRBD1 (6 bases). Germline V CDR1 and CDR2: SGDLS, YYNGEE. Trimming removed 0 bases from V and 14 bases from J, with 20 bases in between. The CDR3 consists of 14 residues. The CDR3 nucleotides read TGTGCCAGCAGCGTAGCCGGGGGCCCGCCGGACGGGACCTTC. Amino acids: CASSVAGGPPDGTF. The complete variable domain, with remaining parts taken from reference TRBV9 and TRBJ1-2, reads DSGVTQTPKHLITATGQRVTLRCSPRSGDLSVYWYQQSLDQGLQFLIQYYNGEERAKGNILERFSAQQFPDLHSELNLSSLELGDSALYFCASSVAGGPPDGTFGSGTRLTVV.

This rearrangement joins TRBV15 to TRBJ1-2; D unclear. This CDR3 has 14 amino acids. Between the trimmed V and J ends, which lost 0 bases and 5 bases, there was a span of 10 bases. Germline CDR1 LNHNV, CDR2 YYDKDF (reference sequence). DNA of the CDR3: TGTGCCACCAGCAGAGATCCAGAACATTATGGCTACACCTTC. It yields the protein CATSRDPEHYGYTF.

The chain uses TRBV4-3 and TRBJ2-1; D might be TRBD2 (6 bases). CDR1 LGHNA and CDR2 YSLEER come from the germline V gene. The V end was cut by 5 bases, the J end by 10 bases, with 15 bases between. This CDR3 comprises 13 residues. CDR3 DNA: TGCGCCAGCAGCTCGGCGGCGGGATACGAGCAGTTCTTC. Translation: CASSSAAGYEQFF.

The J gene is TRBJ1-2, the V gene TRBV4-1; TRBD1 matches 11 bases. Unmatched junction bases numbered 5, after V lost 2 bases and J lost 6 bases. This CDR3 contains 15 residues. Germline-derived CDR1 and CDR2 are MGHRA and YSYEKL. CDR3 in amino acids: CASSQTGTGGHGYTF. The CDR3 DNA follows: TGCGCCAGCAGCCAAACCGGGACAGGGGGGCATGGCTACACCTTC.

The chain employs TRBV13 and TRBJ1-3; D not resolved. V shed 8 bases and J shed 5 bases, with 16 bases lying between them. The CDR3 covers 14 residues. The V gene's germline CDR1 is PRHDT and CDR2 FYEKMQ (reference sequence). The CDR3: CASEPRDNRNTIYF. CDR3 in DNA: TGTGCCAGCGAACCTCGAGACAACAGAAACACCATATATTTT.

To note about this clone: This sample includes further DNA sequences coding for the same CDR3. This chain connects TRBV5-1 to TRBJ2-1, with D perhaps matching TRBD1 or TRBD2 (6 bases each). Trimming cost V 0 bases and J 6 bases, with 10 bases left between them. CDR3 length: 14 residues. In germline, CDR1 is SGHRS, CDR2 YFSETQ. The CDR3 is CASSLEGGVNEQFF. The CDR3 DNA reads as TGCGCCAGCAGCTTGGAGGGGGGAGTCAATGAGCAGTTCTTC.

The chain couples TRBV7-9 to TRBJ1-5, with no clear D. The V end lost 6 bases, the J end lost 10 bases, and 13 bases lay between the germline ends. Germline lookup yields CDR1 SEHNR and CDR2 FQNEAQ (reference sequence). The CDR3 spans 12 residues. CDR3 DNA: TGTGCCAGCAGGAAACCGCCGCCCCCCCAGCATTTT. Its translation is CASRKPPPPQHF.

The chain employs TRBV4-2 and TRBJ1-1; D is undetermined. This CDR3 spans 14 amino acids. Per the germline V gene, CDR1 is LGHNA and CDR2 is YNFKEQ. Trimming stripped 0 bases from V and 1 base from J, with 6 bases between. CDR3 loop: CASSQDGWNTEAFF. DNA for the CDR3: TGTGCCAGCAGCCAAGATGGGTGGAACACTGAAGCTTTCTTT.

The CDR3 DNA reads as TGTGCCAGCAGTGGACAGGGGGCGTTGGATACGCAGTATTTT. Protein: CASSGQGALDTQYF. The V and J genes are TRBV2 and TRBJ2-3; 10 bases align to TRBD1. Germline-derived CDR1 and CDR2 are SNHLY and FYNNEI. CDR3 length: 14 residues. The J segment lost 6 bases and the V segment lost 4 bases, leaving 4 bases of the junction unmatched. Complete variable domain (other parts from reference TRBV2 and TRBJ2-3): EPEVTQTPSHQVTQMGQEVILRCVPISNHLYFYWYRQILGQKVEFLVSFYNNEISEKSEIFDDQFSVERPDGSNFTLKIRSTKLEDSAMYFCASSGQGALDTQYFGPGTRLTVL.

This clone has a single count. The chain is built from TRBV10-1 and TRBJ2-7; possible D gene TRBD2, 5 bases. CDR3 length: 13 residues. Trimming left V 4 bases short and J 5 bases short, with 12 bases between. CDR1 is WNHNN, CDR2 SYGVQD, per germline (reference sequence). This CDR3 reads CASSGQRSDEQYF. As DNA, the CDR3 is TGCGCCAGCAGTGGCCAGCGGAGCGACGAGCAGTACTTC.

J is TRBJ1-1 and V is TRBV7-9; D is possibly TRBD1 (6 bases). CDR3 size: 16 residues. V lost 4 bases and J 0 bases, leaving 15 bases between the germline ends. The germline V gene encodes CDR1 SEHNR and CDR2 FQNEAQ (reference sequence). The CDR3: CASSSSGASMNTEAFF. CDR3 coding DNA: TGTGCCAGCAGCTCCTCAGGGGCGAGCATGAACACTGAAGCTTTCTTT.

The genes are TRBV25-1 and TRBJ2-7; TRBD1 matches 10 bases. The CDR3 is made up of 17 amino acids. The germline gives CDR1 MGHDK, CDR2 SYGVNS. V shed 4 bases, J shed 3 bases, and the junction held 12 bases outside the gene matches. The CDR3 DNA follows: TGTGCCAGCAGTGTCGGGACAGGGGTGTCCAGGAACTACGAGCAGTACTTC. Residues: CASSVGTGVSRNYEQYF.

CDR3 amino acids: CASSLDFRSYNEQFF. For the CDR3, the DNA is TGTGCCAGCAGCTTAGATTTCAGATCCTACAATGAGCAGTTCTTC. V and J are TRBV11-2 and TRBJ2-1, with D hard to call. Trimming stripped 0 bases from V and 1 base from J, with 7 bases between. CDR1 SGHAT and CDR2 FQNNGV come from the germline V gene. This CDR3 comprises 15 residues.